A selection of T cell receptor beta chains follows, all from one sample in a study of shared clonotypes between healthy human individuals. The data were produced by immunoSEQ multiplex PCR, yet TCRdb's version contains in-frame clones alone and is incomplete. The sample carries about 2.1 million clones, about 93% recorded once. Input material: naive CD8+ T cells from PBMCs. The receptors originated from a young man in good health. Some clones in this sample may be carry-over from other donors' samples. Each CDR3 is given with its conserved first and last residue. D genes are given only for firm matches. Some rows mark clone size as missing; the rest say once, few, many or name a class of expanded clone.

cdr3_length	j_call	clone_size	d_call	v_call	cdr3_aa	cdr3_nt
14	TRBJ2-7	NA	TRBD2	TRBV30	CAWRIAGDLDEQYF	TGTGCCTGGAGGATAGCGGGAGATCTCGACGAGCAGTACTTC
14	TRBJ2-7	NA	TRBD2	TRBV2	CASRIGTSAYEQYF	TGTGCCAGCAGAATTGGGACTAGCGCCTACGAGCAGTACTTC
14	TRBJ2-1	NA	TRBD2	TRBV7-2	CASTRLAFNNEQFF	TGTGCCAGCACAAGACTAGCGTTCAACAATGAGCAGTTCTTC
15	TRBJ2-2	NA	NA	TRBV7-8	CASNSRRGWTGELFF	TGTGCCAGCAACTCTCGCAGGGGCTGGACCGGGGAGCTGTTTTTT
13	TRBJ2-3	NA	NA	TRBV2	CASSPRGGYGQYF	TGTGCCAGCAGTCCACGAGGTGGATACGGGCAGTATTTT
15	TRBJ2-3	NA	NA	TRBV4-1	CASSQDRGGTDTQYF	TGCGCCAGCAGCCAAGATAGAGGGGGCACAGATACGCAGTATTTT
12	TRBJ1-5	few	NA	TRBV15	CATSSVNQPQHF	TGTGCCACCAGCAGTGTGAATCAGCCCCAGCATTTT
17	TRBJ2-1	NA	NA	TRBV7-3	CASSLNGGTQLQNEQFF	TGTGCCAGCAGCTTAAATGGGGGAACTCAACTACAGAATGAGCAGTTCTTC
15	TRBJ2-1	NA	TRBD2	TRBV7-2	CASSLALAGYNEQFF	TGTGCCAGCAGCTTAGCGTTAGCGGGGTACAATGAGCAGTTCTTC
11	TRBJ2-7	NA	NA	TRBV28	CASSFSPEQYF	TGTGCCAGCAGTTTTTCCCCCGAGCAGTACTTC
14	TRBJ2-7	NA	NA	TRBV5-6	CASSFGTSSYEQYF	TGTGCCAGCAGCTTCGGGACATCCTCCTACGAGCAGTACTTC
14	TRBJ2-7	NA	NA	TRBV7-8	CASSSGTRDFEQYF	TGTGCCAGCAGCTCCGGGACACGGGACTTTGAGCAGTACTTC
20	TRBJ2-2	NA	TRBD2	TRBV19	CASKGWATSGRIPNTGELFF	TGTGCCAGTAAAGGTTGGGCAACTAGCGGGAGAATCCCGAACACCGGGGAGCTGTTTTTT
13	TRBJ2-1	NA	NA	TRBV29-1	CSVSAADYNEQFF	TGCAGCGTGTCCGCGGCAGACTACAATGAGCAGTTCTTC
15	TRBJ2-3	NA	TRBD2	TRBV4-1	CASSQFAGGPDTQYF	TGCGCCAGCAGCCAATTTGCGGGAGGGCCGGATACGCAGTATTTT
15	TRBJ2-7	NA	NA	TRBV29-1	CSVLHHGAAGYEQYF	TGCAGCGTCCTACACCACGGGGCGGCAGGCTACGAGCAGTACTTC
14	TRBJ1-5	NA	NA	TRBV15	CATSELRGNQPQHF	TGTGCCACCAGTGAATTACGGGGGAATCAGCCCCAGCATTTT
16	TRBJ1-1	NA	TRBD1	TRBV5-6	CASSGGTGGADTEAFF	TGTGCCAGCAGCGGTGGGACAGGGGGCGCGGACACTGAAGCTTTCTTT
17	TRBJ2-3	NA	TRBD2	TRBV11-2	CASSLDVVAGVTDTQYF	TGTGCCAGCAGCTTAGATGTGGTAGCGGGAGTCACAGATACGCAGTATTTT
16	TRBJ1-3	NA	NA	TRBV7-3	CASSLLGDRSGNTIYF	TGTGCCAGCAGCTTACTTGGAGACCGCTCTGGAAACACCATATATTTT
15	TRBJ2-1	NA	NA	TRBV7-2	CASSLTPSSYNEQFF	TGTGCCAGCAGCTTGACACCGAGCTCCTACAATGAGCAGTTCTTC
16	TRBJ2-1	once	NA	TRBV28	CASSSLAASSYNEQFF	TGTGCCAGCAGCTCATTAGCGGCTAGCTCCTACAATGAGCAGTTCTTC
14	TRBJ2-7	NA	NA	TRBV7-9	CASSQTSSSYEQYF	TGTGCCAGCAGTCAGACTAGTAGTTCCTACGAGCAGTACTTC
13	TRBJ2-7	NA	TRBD1	TRBV9	CASSAGTGDEQYF	TGTGCCAGCAGCGCAGGGACAGGGGACGAGCAGTACTTC
13	TRBJ2-5	NA	NA	TRBV27	CASSFLNQETQYF	TGTGCCAGCAGTTTTCTCAACCAAGAGACCCAGTACTTC
14	TRBJ1-1	NA	NA	TRBV27	CASSLGALNTEAFF	TGTGCCAGCAGTCTGGGGGCGTTGAACACTGAAGCTTTCTTT